Listed here are 13 T cell receptor beta chains from one sample, sequenced in a study of CD8 T cells in Susac syndrome. An input of about 0.5 to 1 ug of RNA was subjected to reverse transcription using random hexamers. Via MiXCR, TCRdb re-called the immunoSEQ multiplex PCR reads, giving one row per CDR3 protein. The data show approximately 200,000 distinct CDR3 sequences, approximately 96% seen once. The sample was CD4+ T cells from PBMCs. Every receptor here comes from a human donor with multiple sclerosis.

The rearrangement joins TRBV30 to TRBJ2-1, with D perhaps given as TRBD1 or TRBD2 (6 bases each). Germline-derived CDR1 and CDR2 are GTSNPN and SVGIG (reference sequence). The CDR3 contains 15 residues. Trimming took off 3 bases at V and 8 bases at J, with 20 bases between the two ends. Written as DNA, the CDR3 is TGTGCCTGGAGCCCAAGGGGGGTGTCGAGGGATGAGCAGTTCTTC. This translates into CAWSPRGVSRDEQFF.

The CDR3 sequence is CSASEGYNEQFF. As DNA, the CDR3 is TGCAGTGCTAGCGAGGGGTACAATGAGCAGTTCTTC. The rearrangement uses TRBV20-1 and TRBJ2-1; either TRBD1 or TRBD2 may fit D (5 bases each). With 3 bases removed from V and 4 bases from J, the gap between germline ends came to 7 bases. This CDR3 contains 12 residues. The germline V gene has CDR1 DFQATT and CDR2 SNEGSKA (reference sequence).

A word on this clonotype: Germline is not matched at one junction end, which may reflect a read error. The rearrangement uses TRBV12-3 or TRBV12-4 and TRBJ1-3, with no clear D. CDR3 length equals 13 residues. The CDR3 protein is CASKMTETSRLGF. The CDR3 coding sequence is TGTGCCAGCAAAATGACTGAAACTTCCCGCTTGGGTTTT.

The DNA of the CDR3 is TGTGCCAGCAGTTACTCGCGTGTTACGGGAGACTATGGCTACACCTTC. Translating it yields CASSYSRVTGDYGYTF. The chain uses TRBV6-5 and TRBJ1-2; D not resolved. The V gene lost 0 bases and the J gene lost 3 bases, with 14 bases spanning the gap. Germline-derived CDR1 and CDR2 are MNHEY and SVGAGI. CDR3 length: 16 residues.

This chain connects TRBV7-9 to TRBJ1-2; D is ambiguous. The CDR3 contains 13 residues. Germline V gives CDR1 SEHNR, CDR2 FQNEAQ (reference sequence). V lost 1 base and J 3 bases, leaving 6 bases between the germline ends. DNA for the CDR3: TGTGCCAGCAGCTTAGGGGAATACTATGGCTACACCTTC. Translating gives CASSLGEYYGYTF. Using reference TRBV7-9 and TRBJ1-2 for the parts outside the CDR3, the full variable domain is DTGVSQNPRHKITKRGQNVTFRCDPISEHNRLYWYRQTLGQGPEFLTYFQNEAQLEKSRLLSDRFSAERPKGSFSTLEIQRTEQGDSAMYLCASSLGEYYGYTFGSGTRLTVV.

V usage is TRBV12-3 or TRBV12-4 and J usage is TRBJ2-3; TRBD2 is a possible D gene (6 bases). V gave up 5 bases and J gave up 0 bases, with 12 bases separating them. The CDR3 extends over 15 amino acids. This chain's CDR3 is CASSRDFLSTDTQYF. The CDR3 nucleotides read TGTGCCAGCAGTAGGGACTTTTTAAGCACAGATACGCAGTATTTT.

The rearrangement joins TRBV28 to TRBJ2-5; 10 nucleotides agree with TRBD2. This CDR3 has 19 residues. V lost 6 bases, J lost 0 bases, and 16 bases stayed unmatched. Germline V gives CDR1 MDHEN, CDR2 SYDVKM. In DNA, the CDR3 is TGTGCCAGCAGCCCCCCGATGATACTAGCGGGGAGATACCAAGAGACCCAGTACTTC. Amino acid sequence: CASSPPMILAGRYQETQYF. Complete variable domain (other parts from reference TRBV28 and TRBJ2-5): DVKVTQSSRYLVKRTGEKVFLECVQDMDHENMFWYRQDPGLGLRLIYFSYDVKMKEKGDIPEGYSVSREKKERFSLILESASTNQTSMYLCASSPPMILAGRYQETQYFGPGTRLLVL.

V is TRBV9 and J is TRBJ2-5; no clear D. The CDR3 has 15 residues. The V end lost 0 bases, the J end lost 1 base, and 10 bases lay between the germline ends. Germline V gene lookup returns CDR1 SGDLS and CDR2 YYNGEE. The CDR3 DNA reads TGTGCCAGCAGCGTAGGCGTCTCCCCCCAAGAGACCCAGTACTTC. It translates to CASSVGVSPQETQYF.

V gene TRBV29-1 combines with J gene TRBJ1-1, with D tentatively TRBD1 (6 bases). The V gene lost 0 bases and the J gene lost 3 bases, with 8 bases spanning the gap. There are 13 residues in the CDR3. Germline values: CDR1 SQVTM, CDR2 ANQGSEA. In nucleotides, the CDR3 is TGCAGCGTTGAAGAGGGGGCGTACACTGAAGCTTTCTTT. Amino acids: CSVEEGAYTEAFF.

This clonotype was detected only once. The J gene is TRBJ2-5, the V gene TRBV30; D may be TRBD2 (7 bases). The V gene's germline CDR1 is GTSNPN and CDR2 SVGIG (reference sequence). Trimming pared 0 bases from V and 1 base from J, leaving 15 bases between. The CDR3 is 16 residues long. CDR3 in DNA: TGTGCCTGGAGTGTACAAGGGGGGGGTACCCAAGAGACCCAGTACTTC. Protein product: CAWSVQGGGTQETQYF.

The genes are TRBV27 and TRBJ2-2; D is unclear. V was cut by 5 bases and J by 5 bases, with 6 bases left in between. The CDR3 has 12 residues. CDR1 and CDR2 (germline): MNHEY, SMNVEV (reference sequence). Here the CDR3 reads CASSRMTGELFF. In DNA form, the CDR3 reads TGTGCCAGCAGTCGGATGACCGGGGAGCTGTTTTTT.

The chain combines TRBV29-1 with TRBJ2-5; D may be TRBD1 (5 bases). CDR3 length: 14 residues. Trimming removed 1 base at V and 5 bases at J, with 14 bases between. The V gene's germline CDR1 is SQVTM and CDR2 ANQGSEA. CDR3 nucleotides: TGCAGCGTTGAAGGGACATCGATCGGGGAGACCCAGTACTTC. It translates to CSVEGTSIGETQYF.

This clonotype appeared once. This rearrangement joins TRBV7-9 to TRBJ1-4; 8 bases are shared with TRBD1. The CDR3 consists of 14 residues. Looked up from germline, CDR1 is SEHNR and CDR2 is FQNEAQ (reference sequence). V was pared by 8 bases and J by 3 bases, with 5 bases of the junction left unmatched. The CDR3 spells CASDWGQANEKLFF. The CDR3 bases are TGTGCCAGCGATTGGGGACAGGCTAATGAAAAACTGTTTTTT.